This entry concerns a single TCR beta chain. Its antigen is undetermined. It was 5'RACE with constant-segment primers that produced the TCR alpha and TCR beta cDNA libraries, which carried sample barcodes and UMIs. TCRdb recomputed calls from the 5' RACE reads with MiXCR, one row per CDR3 protein. The sample has roughly 620,000 distinct CDR3 sequences, more than 15% seen once. Germline loops: CDR1 LGHNA, CDR2 YSLEER. This CDR3 contains 15 residues. Germline trimming cut 3 bases from V and 3 bases from J; bases unmatched to any gene: 2. This entry comes from a study of T-cell memory formation after mild COVID-19. Study context: The two donors had largely donor-specific TCR clusters. Study results and caveats: The pre-infection memory compartment contained some responding clones, suggesting cross-reactive memory joined. A balance of CD4 and CD8 characterized clones contracting day 15 to 85, whereas later expanders leaned CD4+.

This receptor was obtained from an adult woman who had mild COVID-19 (a few samples of this study predate the infection). Cell type and time point are not known. The chain recombines TRBV4-3 with TRBJ2-3; the match to TRBD2 covers 11 bases. The sequencing sample was made of PBMCs or a T cell subset sorted from them (not recorded which). CDR3 amino acids: CASSQTSGTTDTQYF. For the CDR3, the DNA is TGCGCCAGCAGCCAGACTAGCGGGACAACAGATACGCAGTATTTT.